This entry lists 30 T cell receptor beta chains sequenced from one sample in a study of CD8 T cells in ankylosing spondylitis listed by TCRdb under 2017. Libraries were constructed by 5' RACE. Sequencing used an Illumina HiSeq 2500. The public sequencing data were trimmed at Q25 with fastp and processed into clonotypes with MiXCR by TCRdb, which kept only in-frame beta chains. Rows with one shared CDR3 protein collapse into an entry with the most common genes and DNA. This sample holds 380,000 or so distinct CDR3 sequences; more than 20% were observed only once. The ten largest clonotypes hold about an eighth of the sample. Sequences were obtained from blood, either unsorted or a sorted T cell fraction (not recorded which). The receptors derive from a male donor with ankylosing spondylitis or in good health (not recorded which).

V gene TRBV20-1 combines with J gene TRBJ2-7, with 11 bases identical to TRBD1. Per the germline V gene, CDR1 is DFQATT and CDR2 is SNEGSKA (reference sequence). Trimming removed 1 base from V and 4 bases from J; junction bases left unmatched: 9. The CDR3 is made up of 16 amino acids. The CDR3 protein is CSARADGGTGGYEQYF. The CDR3 nucleotides are TGCAGTGCTAGAGCCGACGGTGGGACAGGGGGTTACGAGCAGTACTTC.

The chain has TRBV6-5 and TRBJ2-7; D gene unclear. The CDR3 runs 11 residues. V lost 8 bases, J lost 1 base, and 6 bases lay in between. Germline CDR1 MNHEY, CDR2 SVGAGI. As DNA, the CDR3 is TGTGCCAGCGGACCTTCCTACGAGCAGTACTTC. It yields the protein CASGPSYEQYF.

This clonotype occurred a few times. This sequence joins TRBV7-8 and TRBJ2-1; perhaps TRBD1 as D (6 bases). This CDR3 region has 16 residues. The V end lost 4 bases, the J end lost 4 bases, and 17 bases lay between the germline ends. CDR1 and CDR2 from the germline V gene are SGHVS and FQNEAQ. DNA of the CDR3: TGTGCCAGCAGCTCCCCGGGGCAGGGGATTTACAATGAGCAGTTCTTC. This gives the protein CASSSPGQGIYNEQFF. Using reference TRBV7-8 and TRBJ2-1 for the parts outside the CDR3, the full variable domain is GAGVSQSPRYKVAKRGQDVALRCDPISGHVSLFWYQQALGQGPEFLTYFQNEAQLDKSGLPSDRFFAERPEGSVSTLKIQRTQQEDSAVYLCASSSPGQGIYNEQFFGPGTRLTVL.

The chain joins TRBV28 to TRBJ2-1; 13 bases align to TRBD2. J gave up 4 bases and V 5 bases, and 20 bases lay outside the gene matches. Germline CDR1 MDHEN, CDR2 SYDVKM. The CDR3 consists of 21 residues. The CDR3 reads CASSQKPPGLAGDLLYNEQFF. CDR3 sequence (DNA): TGTGCCAGCAGTCAAAAACCCCCTGGACTAGCGGGGGACCTACTATACAATGAGCAGTTCTTC.

The V and J genes are TRBV10-3 and TRBJ2-3; unclear D gene. Trimming pared 4 bases from V and 0 bases from J, leaving 11 bases between. This CDR3 comprises 15 residues. CDR1 is ENHRY, CDR2 SYGVKD, per germline. The CDR3 region has the DNA TGTGCCATCAGTGGTGGCACCTCTAGCACAGATACGCAGTATTTT. Translated, it gives CAISGGTSSTDTQYF.

This clonotype showed up just a few times. The chain links TRBV12-3 or TRBV12-4 to TRBJ2-5; 7 bases are a match to TRBD1. Trimming removed 5 bases from V and 0 bases from J; junction bases left unmatched: 12. The CDR3 is 17 residues long. The CDR3 DNA is TGTGCCAGCAGTACCCAGGGGGTAGGGCCCCACCAAGAGACCCAGTACTTC. The encoded protein is CASSTQGVGPHQETQYF.

The chain employs TRBV20-1 and TRBJ1-1; D gene uncertain. Germline lookup yields CDR1 DFQATT and CDR2 SNEGSKA (reference sequence). V lost 3 bases, J lost 1 base, and 9 bases lay in between. The length of the CDR3 is 13 residues. The CDR3 bases are TGCAGTGCTAGGGAGTGGAGGAACACTGAAGCTTTCTTT. It yields the protein CSAREWRNTEAFF.

Concerning this clonotype: One junction end does not reproduce the germline sequence, and a read error may be involved. The rearrangement links TRBV27 to TRBJ2-3, with TRBD1 matching over 10 bases. This CDR3 region has 14 residues. Germline V gene sequence: CDR1 MNHEY, CDR2 SMNVEV (reference sequence). CDR3 sequence: CASSPGTGVGGQCF. The CDR3 bases are TGTGCCAGCAGCCCCGGGACAGGGGTCGGCGGGCAGTGTTTT.

V gene TRBV12-3 or TRBV12-4 combines with J gene TRBJ1-4; TRBD1 matches at 8 bases. The junction had 11 bases not matched to a gene; V was cut back by 2 bases and J by 6 bases. CDR3 length: 17 amino acids. CDR3 nucleotide sequence: TGTGCCAGCAGTTTAAATACCCCCGGGACAGGAGATGAAAAACTGTTTTTT. This translates into CASSLNTPGTGDEKLFF.

This clonotype came up a few times. The J gene is TRBJ1-2, the V gene TRBV7-9, with unresolved D. Germline V gene data show CDR1 as SEHNR and CDR2 as FQNEAQ (reference sequence). V dropped 1 base and J dropped 4 bases, with 10 bases sitting between them. The CDR3 has 14 residues. CDR3 sequence reads: CASSLGLGTYGYTF. The CDR3 bases are TGTGCCAGCAGCTTAGGGCTGGGAACCTATGGCTACACCTTC.

The genes are TRBV12-3 or TRBV12-4 and TRBJ2-3; D is possibly TRBD1 or TRBD2 (6 bases each). Trimming shortened V by 6 bases and J by 2 bases, and 15 bases separated the two germline ends. The CDR3 covers 15 residues. The CDR3 loop reads CASSLPGAPTDTQYF. CDR3 nucleotide sequence: TGTGCCAGCAGCTTACCGGGGGCTCCCACAGATACGCAGTATTTT.

The V call is TRBV7-3, the J call TRBJ2-1; 9 positions match TRBD1. Unmatched junction bases numbered 4, after V lost 5 bases and J lost 2 bases. This CDR3 comprises 15 residues. CDR1 and CDR2 (germline): SGHTA, FQGTGA. For the CDR3, the DNA is TGTGCCAGCAGCGTACACAGGGGGCCCTACAATGAGCAGTTCTTC. Protein sequence: CASSVHRGPYNEQFF. The whole variable domain, filled in from reference TRBV7-3 and TRBJ2-1, reads GAGVSQTPSNKVTEKGKYVELRCDPISGHTALYWYRQSLGQGPEFLIYFQGTGAADDSGLPNDRFFAVRPEGSVSTLKIQRTERGDSAVYLCASSVHRGPYNEQFFGPGTRLTVL.

The chain links TRBV29-1 to TRBJ1-1, with no clear D. Trimming took off 4 bases at V and 8 bases at J, with 11 bases between the two ends. Germline V gene lookup returns CDR1 SQVTM and CDR2 ANQGSEA. This CDR3 spans 11 amino acids. The CDR3, as DNA: TGCAGCGTTGTGGCCGTGTGGGAAGCTTTCTTT. It specifies CSVVAVWEAFF.

This clonotype was detected only a few times. This sequence joins TRBV20-1 and TRBJ2-7, with 7 nucleotides matching TRBD1. This CDR3 region has 17 residues. Germline V gene sequence: CDR1 DFQATT, CDR2 SNEGSKA (reference sequence). With 0 bases clipped from V and 0 bases from J, the junction kept 11 bases outside the gene matches. Here the CDR3 reads CSARDALTGKASYEQYF. As DNA, the CDR3 is TGCAGTGCTAGAGATGCCCTGACAGGGAAAGCCTCCTACGAGCAGTACTTC.

The chain has TRBV2 and TRBJ1-1, with TRBD1 matching over 9 bases. Germline CDR1 and CDR2: SNHLY and FYNNEI. The CDR3 spans 14 residues. J was trimmed by 10 bases and V by 5 bases; bases with no gene match: 11. The CDR3 here is CASSTGGARKGAFF. The CDR3 DNA reads TGTGCCAGCAGTACAGGGGGCGCGAGAAAGGGAGCTTTCTTT.

This clonotype showed up just a few times. The chain carries TRBV6-4 and TRBJ2-1; D possibly corresponds to TRBD2 (5 bases). The CDR3 contains 15 residues. The germline gives CDR1 MRHNA, CDR2 SNTAGT. The germline V and J ends were trimmed by 4 bases and 0 bases, with 10 bases remaining between them. CDR3: CASSAIASSYNEQFF. CDR3 bases: TGTGCCAGCAGTGCGATAGCGAGCTCCTACAATGAGCAGTTCTTC.

This clonotype was picked up many times. This chain joins TRBV12-3 or TRBV12-4 and TRBJ2-1; tentatively, D is TRBD1 (5 bases). The germline V and J ends were trimmed by 3 bases and 3 bases, with 9 bases remaining between them. The CDR3 loop spans 14 amino acids. DNA of the CDR3: TGTGCCAGCAGTTTTGGGCAGGGCTACAATGAGCAGTTCTTC. It translates to CASSFGQGYNEQFF.

The CDR3 here is CSSRTESYEQYF. Here the CDR3 DNA reads TGCAGCTCCAGGACAGAGAGCTACGAGCAGTACTTC. The rearrangement uses TRBV29-1 and TRBJ2-7, with D tentatively TRBD1 (6 bases). This CDR3 has 12 amino acids. Germline assignment: CDR1 SQVTM and CDR2 ANQGSEA. V lost 8 bases and J 3 bases, leaving 14 bases between the germline ends.

The chain has TRBV6-2 or TRBV6-3 and TRBJ2-7; 12 nucleotides align to TRBD1. Trimming cost V 8 bases and J 3 bases; bases outside gene matches: 5. The CDR3 has 14 residues. The germline gives CDR1 MNHEY, CDR2 SVGEGT. The CDR3 spells CASGGTGGVYEQYF. In DNA form, the CDR3 reads TGTGCCAGCGGAGGGACAGGGGGCGTCTACGAGCAGTACTTC.

The chain combines TRBV27 with TRBJ1-5; D is ambiguous. Per the germline V gene, CDR1 is MNHEY and CDR2 is SMNVEV (reference sequence). The CDR3 extends over 14 amino acids. V gave up 8 bases and J gave up 3 bases, with 14 bases separating them. As DNA, the CDR3 is TGTGCCAGCGGCGTCCCGGGATACAATCAGCCCCAGCATTTT. This gives the protein CASGVPGYNQPQHF.

This clonotype was seen a few times. CDR3 region: CASSSLDGSYEQYF. The CDR3 coding sequence is TGTGCCAGCAGCTCCTTGGACGGTTCCTACGAGCAGTACTTC. This chain uses TRBV7-6 with TRBJ2-7, with no clear D. The CDR3 consists of 14 residues. V dropped 4 bases and J dropped 1 base, with 11 bases sitting between them. The germline V gene encodes CDR1 SGHVS and CDR2 FNYEAQ.

This clonotype showed up just a few times. The J gene is TRBJ2-3, the V gene TRBV29-1, with D tentatively TRBD2 (6 bases). Germline V CDR1 and CDR2: SQVTM, ANQGSEA. This CDR3 contains 15 residues. The ends were cut back, 3 bases at V and 5 bases at J, with 18 bases in the middle. The CDR3 DNA reads as TGCAGCGTTGAGGTGGAGGGGCAGGGTTTAGATACGCAGTATTTT. This encodes CSVEVEGQGLDTQYF.

This clonotype was seen more than once but under ten times. This chain uses TRBV29-1 with TRBJ2-7, with unresolved D. Germline CDR1 and CDR2: SQVTM and ANQGSEA. This CDR3 is 12 amino acids long. V shed 5 bases and J shed 3 bases, with 11 bases lying between them. The CDR3 sequence is CSVRDFGYEQYF. The CDR3, as DNA: TGCAGCGTTAGGGATTTCGGCTACGAGCAGTACTTC.

In its sample, this clonotype was seen a few times. The J gene is TRBJ2-7, the V gene TRBV7-2, with 10 bases matching TRBD1. The ends lost 5 bases at V and 6 bases at J; junction bases unmatched: 10. Germline assignment: CDR1 SGHTA and CDR2 FQGNSA. The CDR3 is made up of 15 amino acids. The CDR3 reads CASSLLGQGEVEQYF. The CDR3, as DNA: TGTGCCAGCAGCCTCCTCGGACAGGGGGAAGTCGAGCAGTACTTC.

The genes are TRBV11-2 and TRBJ2-5; D is uncertain. From germline, CDR1 is SGHAT and CDR2 FQNNGV. The CDR3 is made up of 14 amino acids. V was clipped by 1 base and J by 5 bases, with 11 bases between them. The CDR3 DNA is TGTGCCAGCAGCTTAGTTGCCCGTCCGGAGACCCAGTACTTC. Translation: CASSLVARPETQYF. Complete variable domain (other parts from reference TRBV11-2 and TRBJ2-5): EAGVAQSPRYKIIEKRQSVAFWCNPISGHATLYWYQQILGQGPKLLIQFQNNGVVDDSQLPKDRFSAERLKGVDSTLKIQPAKLEDSAVYLCASSLVARPETQYFGPGTRLLVL.

The V call is TRBV9, the J call TRBJ2-7; TRBD2 might be the D (7 bases). V lost 5 bases and J lost 7, with 19 bases in between. This CDR3 has 14 residues. Germline V gene lookup returns CDR1 SGDLS and CDR2 YYNGEE. The CDR3 loop reads CASSQGGGTGEQYF. The CDR3 region has the DNA TGTGCCAGCAGTCAAGGGGGGGGGACTGGGGAGCAGTACTTC. Full variable domain (missing parts from reference TRBV9 and TRBJ2-7): DSGVTQTPKHLITATGQRVTLRCSPRSGDLSVYWYQQSLDQGLQFLIQYYNGEERAKGNILERFSAQQFPDLHSELNLSSLELGDSALYFCASSQGGGTGEQYFGPGTRLTVT.

This clonotype was observed a few times. The rearrangement links TRBV29-1 to TRBJ2-2; D call uncertain. V was pared by 3 bases and J by 5 bases, with 10 bases between. CDR3 length equals 13 residues. Germline values: CDR1 SQVTM, CDR2 ANQGSEA. Here the CDR3 DNA reads TGCAGCGTTGAGAACAGTCTAACCGGGGAGCTGTTTTTT. It translates to CSVENSLTGELFF.

J is TRBJ2-7 and V is TRBV2; 11 bases agree with TRBD1. CDR1 SNHLY and CDR2 FYNNEI come from the germline V gene. There are 14 residues in the CDR3. Trimming at V came to 5 bases and at J to 6 bases, leaving 6 bases not matched to a gene. In nucleotides, the CDR3 is TGTGCCAGCAGTACCGGGACAGGGGGTTCCGAGCAGTACTTC. Its translation is CASSTGTGGSEQYF.

V and J are TRBV6-5 and TRBJ2-5, with 9 bases identical to TRBD1. The length of the CDR3 is 14 residues. The V gene end was trimmed by 2 bases and the J gene end by 5 bases; junction bases not matched to a gene: 3. Germline V gene lookup returns CDR1 MNHEY and CDR2 SVGAGI. CDR3 residues: CASSYTGGAETQYF. The CDR3 bases are TGTGCCAGCAGTTACACAGGGGGCGCGGAGACCCAGTACTTC.

This clonotype was seen repeatedly, ten times or more. The rearrangement uses TRBV15 and TRBJ1-6, with D uncertain. The V end was cut by 0 bases, the J end by 7 bases, with 1 base between. The germline gives CDR1 LNHNV, CDR2 YYDKDF (reference sequence). The CDR3 is made up of 12 amino acids. This CDR3 reads CATSRENSPLHF. The CDR3 region has the DNA TGTGCCACCAGCAGAGAGAATTCACCCCTCCACTTT.